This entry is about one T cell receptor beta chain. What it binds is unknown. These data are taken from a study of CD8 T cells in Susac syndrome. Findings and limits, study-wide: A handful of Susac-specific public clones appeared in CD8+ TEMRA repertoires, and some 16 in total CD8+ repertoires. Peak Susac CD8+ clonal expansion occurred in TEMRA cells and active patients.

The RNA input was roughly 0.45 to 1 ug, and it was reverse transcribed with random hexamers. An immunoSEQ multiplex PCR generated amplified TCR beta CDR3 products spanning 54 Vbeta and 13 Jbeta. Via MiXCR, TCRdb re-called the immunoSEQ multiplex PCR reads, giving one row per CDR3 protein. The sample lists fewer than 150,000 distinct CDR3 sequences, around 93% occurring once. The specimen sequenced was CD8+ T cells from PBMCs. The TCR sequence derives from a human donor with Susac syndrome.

CDR3 residues: CASSQDLYNQPQHF. CDR3 nucleotide sequence: TGCGCCAGCAGCCAAGACTTGTACAATCAGCCCCAGCATTTT. The V gene is TRBV4-1, the J gene TRBJ1-5; D uncertain. The germline CDR1 and CDR2 sequences are MGHRA and YSYEKL. This CDR3 is 14 amino acids long. Trimming removed 0 bases at V and 3 bases at J, with 6 bases between.